This T cell receptor (beta chain) was captured by sequencing in a study of vaccination and CD4 T cells after COVID-19. Study-wide background: Post-COVID draws followed diagnosis by a median around 92 days (range 35 to 161). Overlapping spike peptides served as the stimulus for the cells. These peptides came from SARS-CoV-2 and from the common cold coronaviruses HCoV-NL63, HCoV-OC43 and HCoV-229E.

Described treatment: approximately nine-day PBMC culture with coronavirus spike peptide pools or control peptides (ViraFEST assay). Germline V gene sequence: CDR1 SGHAT, CDR2 FQNNGV. Trimming stripped 5 bases from V and 7 bases from J, with 17 bases between. The CDR3 runs 14 residues. Sequenced with the Oncomine TCR Beta short-read assay was DNA taken from cultured CD4+ T cells. Using its own MiXCR run on the PCR reads, TCRdb lists one record per CDR3 protein. The profile shows approximately 18,000 distinct CDR3 sequences, around 58% of them singletons. Note on this clonotype: Its antigen is still unknown.

This TCR came from a human donor who had recovered from COVID-19. The chain uses TRBV11-2 and TRBJ2-5; D is ambiguous. What was sequenced was CD4+ T cells from blood, cultured in vitro. Here the CDR3 reads CASSPRSFDRTQYF. CDR3 nucleotides: TGTGCCAGCAGCCCTAGGAGTTTCGATCGGACCCAGTACTTC.